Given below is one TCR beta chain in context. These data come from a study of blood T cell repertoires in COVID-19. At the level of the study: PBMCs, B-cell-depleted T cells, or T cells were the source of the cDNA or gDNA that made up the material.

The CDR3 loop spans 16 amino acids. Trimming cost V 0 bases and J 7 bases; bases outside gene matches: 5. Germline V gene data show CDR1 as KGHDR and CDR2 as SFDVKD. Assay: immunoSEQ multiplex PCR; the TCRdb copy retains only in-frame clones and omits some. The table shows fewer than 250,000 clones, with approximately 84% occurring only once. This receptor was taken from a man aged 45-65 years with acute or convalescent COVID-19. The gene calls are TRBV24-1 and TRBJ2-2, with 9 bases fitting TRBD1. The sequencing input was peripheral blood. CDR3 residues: CATSDLGTGKGGELFF. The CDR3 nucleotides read TGTGCCACCAGTGATTTGGGGACAGGGAAGGGCGGGGAGCTGTTTTTT.